This TCR beta chain was sequenced in a study of T cell responses to AZD1222 COVID-19 vaccine. Study outcomes and limitations: Nearly half of spike-specific TCRs reportedly go after variant regions that carry no mutations. The repertoires were collected only after the peak T cell response. Donor demographics were predominantly white British with a female majority; clonal diversity may be underestimated.

After removal of 6 bases from V and 8 bases from J, the junction contained 6 bases not matched to a gene. The CDR3 loop spans 12 amino acids. Germline lookup yields CDR1 MGHDK and CDR2 SYGVNS. The method was immunoSEQ multiplex PCR; TCRdb's version includes in-frame clones alone and lacks a portion of them. The sample yields tens of thousands of clones, about nine tenths seen once. This clone was recorded only once. Its specificity is not known. V and J are TRBV25-1 and TRBJ1-1; 7 nucleotides align to TRBD1. The TCR comes from an adult who received the AZD1222 COVID-19 vaccine. The specimen was peripheral blood, collected 28 days after the second AZD1222 dose. The CDR3 sequence: CASSPTGVEAFF. In nucleotides, the CDR3 is TGTGCCAGCAGCCCCACAGGGGTCGAAGCTTTCTTT.